This entry lists 26 T cell receptor beta chains sequenced from one sample in a study of blood T cell repertoires in COVID-19. The protocol was immunoSEQ multiplex PCR, while the TCRdb copy is restricted to in-frame clones and leaves out a portion. Found here are more than 200,000 clones, approximately 82% of them singletons; the top ten hold around 8.1%. Sequenced sample: peripheral blood. These receptors were collected from a man aged 35-49 years with active or convalescent COVID-19.

The chain couples TRBV29-1 to TRBJ1-2, with D maybe TRBD1 (5 bases). V was pared by 1 base and J by 0 bases, with 15 bases between. Germline CDR1 is SQVTM and CDR2 is ANQGSEA. The CDR3 is 16 amino acids. The CDR3 sequence: CSVEGRRGQANYGYTF. DNA of the CDR3: TGCAGCGTTGAAGGTCGGAGGGGCCAAGCTAACTATGGCTACACCTTC.

V and J are TRBV5-1 and TRBJ2-7; D may be TRBD2 (5 bases). Germline-derived CDR1 and CDR2 are SGHRS and YFSETQ. This CDR3 has 15 amino acids. The V gene lost 0 bases and the J gene lost 0 bases, with 10 bases spanning the gap. The CDR3 reads CASSLAYGDSYEQYF. CDR3 coding DNA: TGCGCCAGCAGCTTGGCCTACGGGGACTCCTACGAGCAGTACTTC.

A remark on this clone: The sample contains more than one DNA sequence encoding this CDR3. The chain couples TRBV25-1 to TRBJ1-2; 11 positions agree with TRBD1. The CDR3 consists of 13 residues. Germline CDR1 is MGHDK and CDR2 is SYGVNS. With V trimmed by 8 bases and J by 7 bases, 6 bases remained unmatched. The CDR3 protein is CASSKGQGGGYTF. The CDR3 bases are TGTGCCAGCTCCAAGGGACAGGGGGGTGGCTACACCTTC.

The genes are TRBV24-1 and TRBJ1-2; maybe TRBD1 (6 bases). This CDR3 is 14 amino acids long. Looked up from germline, CDR1 is KGHDR and CDR2 is SFDVKD. Trimming took 4 bases from V and 8 from J, leaving 16 bases between them. The chain's CDR3 is CATSDPSTGIGYTF. The CDR3 nucleotides read TGTGCCACCAGTGACCCCTCGACAGGAATCGGCTACACCTTC.

In its sample, this clone was seen a few times. The V call is TRBV24-1, the J call TRBJ1-5, with D maybe TRBD1 (5 bases). CDR1 is KGHDR and CDR2 is SFDVKD in the germline V gene. There are 15 residues in the CDR3. Between the trimmed V and J ends, which lost 4 bases and 1 base, there was a span of 10 bases. The CDR3 sequence: CATSDGGASNQPQHF. Here the CDR3 DNA reads TGTGCCACCAGTGACGGGGGTGCGAGCAATCAGCCCCAGCATTTT.

Only one count was recorded for this clone. The rearrangement links TRBV16 to TRBJ2-1; no definite D call. This CDR3 has 12 residues. Deletions cut 0 bases from V and 9 bases from J, with 6 bases between. The V gene's germline CDR1 is KGHSY and CDR2 FQNENV. CDR3 nucleotides: TGTGCCAGCAGCCAATCTAGACTTGAGCAGTTCTTC. It codes for CASSQSRLEQFF.

Here the CDR3 DNA reads TGTGCCAGCAGCGGAGGCGATCGATACAATGAGCAGTTCTTC. Protein: CASSGGDRYNEQFF. The rearrangement joins TRBV7-2 to TRBJ2-1, with TRBD2 as a possible D gene (5 bases). V dropped 5 bases and J dropped 4 bases, with 12 bases sitting between them. CDR3 length: 14 residues. The germline gives CDR1 SGHTA, CDR2 FQGNSA.

CDR3 nucleotides: TGTGCCAGCAGCTTTGGGCCTAGCCTCTCCTACGAGCAGTACTTC. Its translation is CASSFGPSLSYEQYF. J is TRBJ2-7 and V is TRBV11-2, with a weak D call TRBD2 (5 bases). The CDR3 runs 15 residues. From germline, CDR1 is SGHAT and CDR2 FQNNGV. The V and J ends lost 3 bases and 0 bases respectively, with 12 bases between them.

The chain links TRBV10-3 to TRBJ1-2; D call uncertain. V was pared by 1 base and J by 3 bases, with 9 bases between. The CDR3 covers 14 residues. Germline V CDR1 and CDR2: ENHRY, SYGVKD. The CDR3 sequence is CAISELAGDYGYTF. The CDR3 DNA reads TGTGCCATCAGTGAGTTGGCAGGCGACTATGGCTACACCTTC.

This clone was seen more than once but under ten times. The chain uses TRBV30 and TRBJ1-2; D is possibly TRBD1 (5 bases). The CDR3 is 15 amino acids. The germline gives CDR1 GTSNPN, CDR2 SVGIG (reference sequence). Trimming removed 4 bases from V and 5 bases from J, with 20 bases in between. The CDR3 DNA reads as TGTGCCTGGACCTTATCAATAGGGACTCAGTATGGCTACACCTTC. This sequence encodes CAWTLSIGTQYGYTF.

The CDR3 loop is CASSQGAAGGYGYTF. The CDR3, as DNA: TGTGCCAGCAGCCAAGGGGCGGCAGGGGGCTATGGCTACACCTTC. The J gene is TRBJ1-2, the V gene TRBV3-1 (or the pseudogene TRBV3-2); 7 nucleotides agree with TRBD1. The ends lost 1 base at V and 4 bases at J; junction bases unmatched: 6. Germline CDR1 is LGHDT and CDR2 is YNNKEL (reference sequence). The CDR3 covers 15 residues.

J is TRBJ1-2 and V is TRBV19, with a tentative D call TRBD1 (6 bases). This CDR3 is 14 amino acids long. Between the trimmed V and J ends, which lost 8 bases and 0 bases, there was a span of 13 bases. Germline V CDR1 and CDR2: LNHDA, SQIVND (reference sequence). The CDR3 sequence is CASAHREPNYGYTF. The CDR3, as DNA: TGTGCCAGTGCCCACAGGGAACCTAACTATGGCTACACCTTC.

This chain uses TRBV7-6 with TRBJ2-2; 7 bases align to TRBD1. V trimming: 5 bases; J trimming: 6 bases; junction bases outside the gene matches: 12. CDR3 length: 16 residues. The V gene's germline CDR1 is SGHVS and CDR2 FNYEAQ. As DNA, the CDR3 is TGTGCCAGCAGCAACAGGGACAGCGGTCTCGCCGGGGAGCTGTTTTTT. It is translated as CASSNRDSGLAGELFF.

The genes are TRBV5-6 and TRBJ2-3, with D perhaps matching TRBD2 (6 bases). There are 17 residues in the CDR3. Looked up from germline, CDR1 is SGHDT and CDR2 is YYEEEE. Trimming removed 5 bases from V and 1 base from J, with 20 bases in between. The DNA for the CDR3 is TGTGCCAGCAGTGGGGGAGGTCTTCCCCTCCGCACAGATACGCAGTATTTT. Protein product: CASSGGGLPLRTDTQYF.

The rearrangement links TRBV5-1 to TRBJ2-3, with 7 bases identical to TRBD2. The germline CDR1 and CDR2 sequences are SGHRS and YFSETQ. V lost 3 bases and J lost 0; bases outside the gene matches: 7. The CDR3 spans 16 residues. CDR3 in amino acids: CASSSSKTSSTDTQYF. DNA of the CDR3: TGCGCCAGCAGCTCCAGTAAGACTAGCAGCACAGATACGCAGTATTTT.

V is TRBV18 and J is TRBJ1-2, with 11 bases fitting TRBD1. The CDR3 runs to 15 residues. Germline CDR1 reads KGHSH; CDR2 reads LQKENI. J gave up 3 bases and V 4 bases, and 4 bases lay outside the gene matches. CDR3 amino acids: CASSLAGQGDYGYTF. DNA of the CDR3: TGTGCCAGCTCACTGGCGGGACAGGGGGACTATGGCTACACCTTC.

V gene TRBV30 combines with J gene TRBJ1-5; D might be TRBD1 (6 bases). Germline V gene sequence: CDR1 GTSNPN, CDR2 SVGIG (reference sequence). V was cut by 4 bases and J by 2 bases, with 9 bases left in between. There are 13 residues in the CDR3. CDR3: CAWTSGGNQPQHF. The CDR3 nucleotides are TGTGCCTGGACCTCAGGGGGCAATCAGCCCCAGCATTTT.

This chain joins TRBV6-5 and TRBJ1-5, with unresolved D. The V end was cut by 7 bases, the J end by 7 bases, with 14 bases between. This CDR3 is built from 13 residues. Germline CDR1 reads MNHEY; CDR2 reads SVGAGI. Written as DNA, the CDR3 is TGTGCCAGCACCGGGGTATTGGGACAGCCCCAGCATTTT. This codes for CASTGVLGQPQHF.

The chain joins TRBV20-1 to TRBJ2-7; possibly TRBD2 for D (5 bases). The CDR3 contains 15 residues. Germline CDR1 DFQATT, CDR2 SNEGSKA (reference sequence). V lost 3 bases and J lost 1, with 16 bases in between. The CDR3: CSASLSGALSYEQYF. Written as DNA, the CDR3 is TGCAGTGCTAGTTTGAGCGGTGCCCTATCCTACGAGCAGTACTTC.

The chain recombines TRBV18 with TRBJ1-1; 7 nucleotides agree with TRBD1. This CDR3 contains 13 residues. With 8 bases clipped from V and 0 bases from J, the junction kept 3 bases outside the gene matches. The germline gives CDR1 KGHSH, CDR2 LQKENI. The CDR3 loop reads CASRQGMNTEAFF. For the CDR3, the DNA is TGTGCCAGCAGACAGGGAATGAACACTGAAGCTTTCTTT.

This chain links TRBV4-1 with TRBJ1-1; the D gene is possibly TRBD1 (5 bases). CDR1 MGHRA and CDR2 YSYEKL come from the germline V gene. Trimming cost V 1 base and J 1 base, with 10 bases left between them. The CDR3 totals 15 residues. CDR3 in amino acids: CASSQGGSGNTEAFF. CDR3 DNA sequence: TGCGCCAGCAGCCAAGGGGGCTCAGGGAACACTGAAGCTTTCTTT.

The rearrangement joins TRBV24-1 to TRBJ2-2; 9 bases line up with TRBD2. V shed 3 bases, J shed 9 bases, and the junction held 13 bases outside the gene matches. CDR3 length: 17 residues. Per the germline V gene, CDR1 is KGHDR and CDR2 is SFDVKD. CDR3 bases: TGTGCCACCAGTGATGGAGGGCTAGCGGGAAGAACCCGGGAGCTGTTTTTT. The encoded protein is CATSDGGLAGRTRELFF.

The chain uses TRBV7-9 and TRBJ2-7; 13 nucleotides line up with TRBD2. The CDR3 runs 19 residues. With V trimmed by 5 bases and J by 0 bases, 13 bases remained unmatched. CDR1 and CDR2 (germline): SEHNR, FQNEAQ (reference sequence). In DNA, the CDR3 is TGTGCCAGCAGCCCGCGATCGGGGGGACTAGCGGGAAACTCCTACGAGCAGTACTTC. Translated, it gives CASSPRSGGLAGNSYEQYF.

The chain joins TRBV18 to TRBJ2-5; weak D call: TRBD1 (6 bases). CDR1 and CDR2 (germline): KGHSH, LQKENI. Trimming stripped 2 bases from V and 1 base from J, with 11 bases between. The CDR3 runs 15 residues. This CDR3 is CASSPAGQIQETQYF. The CDR3 DNA sequence: TGTGCCAGCTCACCAGCCGGACAGATCCAAGAGACCCAGTACTTC.

This clone was detected a few times. Here the CDR3 reads CASTSDFRGYTF. The CDR3 nucleotides read TGCGCCAGCACCTCAGATTTTCGCGGCTACACCTTC. This chain joins TRBV5-1 and TRBJ1-2, with no clear D. There are 12 residues in the CDR3. CDR1 and CDR2 from the germline V gene are SGHRS and YFSETQ. V shed 6 bases and J shed 8 bases, with 14 bases lying between them. The variable domain in full, completed from reference TRBV5-1 and TRBJ1-2, reads KAGVTQTPRYLIKTRGQQVTLSCSPISGHRSVSWYQQTPGQGLQFLFEYFSETQRNKGNFPGRFSGRQFSNSRSEMNVSTLELGDSALYLCASTSDFRGYTFGSGTRLTVV.

This chain uses TRBV2 with TRBJ1-3; a possible D gene is TRBD1 (5 bases). Germline V gene lookup returns CDR1 SNHLY and CDR2 FYNNEI. The CDR3 covers 12 residues. The V gene lost 7 bases and the J gene lost 11 bases, with 15 bases spanning the gap. CDR3 amino acids: CASTMEGPAIYF. The CDR3 bases are TGTGCCAGCACTATGGAGGGGCCGGCCATATATTTT.